Below, one T cell receptor beta chain is given with its context. Amplification used 60 Vbeta primers and 13 Jbeta primers. The assay was immunoSEQ multiplex PCR, and TCRdb's table has in-frame clones only and misses some. The sample includes 150,000 or so clones, roughly 84% seen only once; the top ten take around 0.37%. This record comes from a study of cytomegalovirus exposure and HLA in healthy donors. Germline CDR1 SGHTA, CDR2 FQGNSA. V was shortened by 4 bases and J by 0 bases, with 22 bases between the two germline ends. The CDR3 runs 18 residues. The sequencing input was PBMCs. The source is a boy aged 2 to 9 in good health and CMV-seronegative. The chain couples TRBV7-2 to TRBJ2-7, with D uncertain. CDR3 loop: CASSYDLNEVQSSYEQYF. The DNA of the CDR3 is TGTGCCAGCAGCTACGATTTAAACGAGGTCCAAAGCTCCTACGAGCAGTACTTC.